The 30 T cell receptor beta chains given below trace back to one sample, sequenced in a study of neoadjuvant nivolumab and ipilimumab in lung cancer. Data came from immunoSEQ multiplex PCR; TCRdb stores just in-frame clones and leaves some out. The data contain about 30,000 clones, around 76% of them singletons. The sample consisted of tumor tissue, taken after neoadjuvant nivolumab, alone or with ipilimumab, at or shortly before surgery. The receptors here all came from an adult with non-small cell lung cancer.

This clone was counted between two and nine times. The rearrangement joins TRBV2 to TRBJ1-6, with no clear D. CDR3 length: 13 amino acids. Germline V gives CDR1 SNHLY, CDR2 FYNNEI. Between the trimmed V and J ends, which lost 7 bases and 10 bases, there was a span of 14 bases. The CDR3 bases are TGTGCCAGCATCGCCTACCCCGAGTCACCCCTCCACTTT. Protein sequence: CASIAYPESPLHF.

This chain uses TRBV18 with TRBJ1-2, with TRBD1 identical over 8 bases. CDR1 and CDR2 (germline): KGHSH, LQKENI. V shed 6 bases and J 3 bases; nucleotides not matched to a gene: 3. The CDR3 spans 13 residues. The CDR3 region is CASSVTGDYGYTF. In DNA form, the CDR3 reads TGTGCCAGCTCCGTGACAGGGGACTATGGCTACACCTTC. The entire variable domain, with the rest obtained from reference TRBV18 and TRBJ1-2, is as follows: NAGVMQNPRHLVRRRGQEARLRCSPMKGHSHVYWYRQLPEEGLKFMVYLQKENIIDESGMPKERFSAEFPKEGPSILRIQQVVRGDSAAYFCASSVTGDYGYTFGSGTRLTVV.

V usage is TRBV29-1 and J usage is TRBJ2-3; D is perhaps TRBD1 (5 bases). CDR3 length: 16 residues. The ends were cut back, 5 bases at V and 0 bases at J, with 18 bases in the middle. The germline CDR1 and CDR2 sequences are SQVTM and ANQGSEA. CDR3 sequence reads: CSVRGDSRSSTDTQYF. The DNA of the CDR3 is TGCAGCGTTAGGGGCGACAGCCGCAGTAGCACAGATACGCAGTATTTT.

This sequence joins TRBV11-2 and TRBJ1-2; 7 bases agree with TRBD1. V lost 0 bases to trimming and J lost 4 bases; unmatched junction nucleotides: 11. The CDR3 consists of 17 residues. Germline V lookup: CDR1 SGHAT, CDR2 FQNNGV. The CDR3 bases are TGTGCCAGCAGCTTAGATTTCAAGGAGGGGGCGATCTATGGCTACACCTTC. This sequence encodes CASSLDFKEGAIYGYTF.

This rearrangement joins TRBV30 to TRBJ2-2; the D is unclear. Trimming pared 3 bases from V and 5 bases from J, leaving 4 bases between. The CDR3 is 11 residues long. Per germline, CDR1 GTSNPN and CDR2 SVGIG (reference sequence). The CDR3 coding sequence is TGTGCCTGGAGACCTACCGGGGAGCTGTTTTTT. Encoded protein: CAWRPTGELFF. The full variable domain, with the rest looked up from reference TRBV30 and TRBJ2-2, is SQTIHQWPATLVQPVGSPLSLECTVEGTSNPNLYWYRQAAGRGLQLLFYSVGIGQISSEVPQNLSASRPQDRQFILSSKKLLLSDSGFYLCAWRPTGELFFGEGSRLTVL.

The chain has TRBV14 and TRBJ2-5, with 13 bases that match TRBD2. Germline V gives CDR1 SGHDN, CDR2 FVKESK. Trimming cost V 1 base and J 4 bases; bases outside gene matches: 12. The CDR3 runs 19 residues. The CDR3: CASSQGLAGGIPSGETQYF. For the CDR3, the DNA is TGTGCCAGCAGCCAAGGACTAGCGGGGGGTATACCTTCGGGAGAGACCCAGTACTTC.

This clone was detected once. The V gene is TRBV5-5, the J gene TRBJ2-2, with TRBD2 matching 15 bases. Germline assignment: CDR1 SGHKS and CDR2 YYEKEE (reference sequence). With 4 bases clipped from V and 5 bases from J, the junction kept 6 bases outside the gene matches. The CDR3 spans 17 residues. CDR3 in amino acids: CASSLGTSGGLTGELFF. DNA of the CDR3: TGTGCCAGCAGCCTGGGGACTAGCGGGGGGTTAACCGGGGAGCTGTTTTTT.

The rearrangement links TRBV5-5 to TRBJ2-5, with D tentatively TRBD1 or TRBD2 (5 bases each). The germline gives CDR1 SGHKS, CDR2 YYEKEE (reference sequence). CDR3 length: 15 amino acids. Trimming cost V 1 base and J 5 bases, with 15 bases left between them. The CDR3 DNA reads as TGTGCCAGCAGCTTGAGTCCGGGGCCGGTGGAGACCCAGTACTTC. Amino acids: CASSLSPGPVETQYF.

The chain employs TRBV4-1 and TRBJ2-1; D gene uncertain. The CDR3 is made up of 13 amino acids. The V gene lost 0 bases and the J gene lost 7 bases, with 7 bases spanning the gap. Germline lookup yields CDR1 MGHRA and CDR2 YSYEKL. DNA of the CDR3: TGCGCCAGCAGCCAAGAAGTCTGGAATGAGCAGTTCTTC. It codes for CASSQEVWNEQFF.

The CDR3 coding sequence is TGTGCCAGCAGCCTTGGCCCACGGGGCATATTACAAGAGACCCAGTACTTC. This encodes CASSLGPRGILQETQYF. The V and J genes are TRBV7-2 and TRBJ2-5; D might be TRBD1 or TRBD2, each matching 5 bases. This CDR3 region has 17 residues. V shed 5 bases and J shed 2 bases, with 21 bases lying between them. Germline V gene sequence: CDR1 SGHTA, CDR2 FQGNSA.

The chain links TRBV5-1 to TRBJ2-1; possibly TRBD1 or TRBD2 for D (5 bases each). The CDR3 covers 13 residues. Germline loops: CDR1 SGHRS, CDR2 YFSETQ. Trimming shortened V by 5 bases and J by 4 bases, and 10 bases separated the two germline ends. CDR3 loop: CASRGTEYNEQFF. In DNA, the CDR3 is TGCGCCAGCAGGGGGACGGAGTACAATGAGCAGTTCTTC.

The J gene is TRBJ1-1, the V gene TRBV5-4, with no clear D. The CDR3 loop spans 14 amino acids. CDR1 and CDR2 (germline): SGHNT, YYREEE (reference sequence). V lost 2 bases and J 1 base, leaving 9 bases between the germline ends. CDR3 amino acids: CASSFPGRNTEAFF. The CDR3, as DNA: TGTGCCAGCAGCTTCCCCGGGAGGAACACTGAAGCTTTCTTT. The variable domain in full, with the rest retrieved from reference TRBV5-4 and TRBJ1-1, is ETGVTQSPTHLIKTRGQQVTLRCSSQSGHNTVSWYQQALGQGPQFIFQYYREEENGRGNFPPRFSGLQFPNYSSELNVNALELDDSALYLCASSFPGRNTEAFFGQGTRLTVV.

The chain carries TRBV5-6 and TRBJ2-5; D possibly matches TRBD1 or TRBD2 (5 bases each). The germline V gene encodes CDR1 SGHDT and CDR2 YYEEEE. The CDR3 sequence is 14 residues long. V was pared by 6 bases and J by 5 bases, with 17 bases between. CDR3 in amino acids: CASTSRDVEETQYF. Written as DNA, the CDR3 is TGTGCCAGCACCTCCCGGGACGTTGAGGAGACCCAGTACTTC.

The gene calls are TRBV29-1 and TRBJ1-2; 7 bases map to TRBD1. Germline CDR1 SQVTM, CDR2 ANQGSEA. The CDR3 has 12 amino acids. V was pared by 1 base and J by 8 bases, with 4 bases of the junction left unmatched. The CDR3 DNA is TGCAGCGTTGAAGTCAGGGGGGGCGGCTACACCTTC. Translation gives CSVEVRGGGYTF.

This clone showed up just a few times. V gene TRBV5-6 combines with J gene TRBJ1-2; D uncertain. The CDR3 sequence is 14 residues long. CDR1 and CDR2 (germline): SGHDT, YYEEEE. The V end lost 4 bases, the J end lost 7 bases, and 17 bases lay between the germline ends. CDR3 residues: CASSPGGEELGYTF. The DNA of the CDR3 is TGTGCCAGCAGCCCGGGCGGGGAAGAACTTGGCTACACCTTC.

The chain has TRBV7-2 and TRBJ2-7; weak D call: TRBD2 (7 bases). In germline, CDR1 is SGHTA, CDR2 FQGNSA. V was clipped by 5 bases and J by 0 bases, with 17 bases between them. This CDR3 has 16 amino acids. The CDR3 here is CASSGVGRGASYEQYF. CDR3 nucleotide sequence: TGTGCCAGCAGCGGAGTGGGACGGGGGGCCTCCTACGAGCAGTACTTC.

The V and J genes are TRBV11-3 and TRBJ1-2; TRBD1 is a possible D gene (6 bases). This CDR3 has 13 amino acids. Germline CDR1 reads SGHNT; CDR2 reads YENEEA. Deletions cut 4 bases from V and 6 bases from J, with 12 bases between. The CDR3 coding sequence is TGTGCCAGCAGCTCCAGGGGTGGGCATGGCTACACCTTC. This sequence encodes CASSSRGGHGYTF.

By its share, this clone is medium-sized. This chain joins TRBV11-2 and TRBJ2-2; unclear D gene. CDR1 and CDR2 from the germline V gene are SGHAT and FQNNGV. Trimming left V 5 bases short and J 1 base short, with 14 bases between. The CDR3 extends over 16 amino acids. The CDR3 coding sequence is TGTGCCAGCAGCGGCGGCAGACACCTGAACACCGGGGAGCTGTTTTTT. It yields the protein CASSGGRHLNTGELFF.

V gene TRBV5-5 combines with J gene TRBJ1-5; D remains ambiguous. This CDR3 spans 16 amino acids. Germline CDR1 reads SGHKS; CDR2 reads YYEKEE (reference sequence). Trimming took 4 bases from V and 3 from J, leaving 17 bases between them. The CDR3 region has the DNA TGTGCCAGCAGCCCACAATCGGCCGGACTCAATCAGCCCCAGCATTTT. Residues: CASSPQSAGLNQPQHF.

This clone is a singleton in its sample. This sequence joins TRBV30 and TRBJ2-7; the match to TRBD1 covers 9 bases. CDR1 and CDR2 from the germline V gene are GTSNPN and SVGIG (reference sequence). J gave up 4 bases and V 2 bases, and 9 bases lay outside the gene matches. CDR3 length: 15 amino acids. This CDR3 is CAWSYRGPFPYEQYF. The CDR3 nucleotides are TGTGCCTGGAGTTACAGGGGGCCCTTCCCTTACGAGCAGTACTTC.

This clone was observed a few times. This chain joins TRBV9 and TRBJ2-7; D remains unclear. CDR1 SGDLS and CDR2 YYNGEE come from the germline V gene. With 4 bases removed from V and 3 bases from J, the gap between germline ends came to 11 bases. This CDR3 spans 13 amino acids. The CDR3 DNA reads as TGTGCCAGCAGCTTGGACGGACGCTACGAGCAGTACTTC. This codes for CASSLDGRYEQYF.

This clone turned up a few times. The chain has TRBV2 and TRBJ1-1, with D unclear. CDR1 is SNHLY, CDR2 FYNNEI, per germline. The CDR3 loop spans 13 amino acids. Trimming took off 3 bases at V and 4 bases at J, with 9 bases between the two ends. CDR3 DNA: TGTGCCAGCAGTGACTTTGAGAGCACTGAAGCTTTCTTT. It yields the protein CASSDFESTEAFF.

The V call is TRBV7-2, the J call TRBJ2-2, with 11 bases aligning to TRBD2. CDR3 length: 14 residues. J lost 7 bases, V lost 6 bases, and 4 bases had no gene match. The germline V gene encodes CDR1 SGHTA and CDR2 FQGNSA. In nucleotides, the CDR3 is TGTGCCAGCAGTACTAGCGGGGGAAGCGGGGAGCTGTTTTTT. It specifies CASSTSGGSGELFF.

The chain couples TRBV5-6 to TRBJ1-4; no clear D. The length of the CDR3 is 16 residues. CDR1 and CDR2 (germline): SGHDT, YYEEEE. V was trimmed by 4 bases and J by 4 bases, leaving 17 bases between them. CDR3 sequence: CASSGNRARGNEKLFF. The CDR3 region has the DNA TGTGCCAGCAGCGGAAACCGGGCCAGAGGTAATGAAAAACTGTTTTTT.

The rearrangement links TRBV14 to TRBJ2-5; D could derive from TRBD1 or TRBD2 (5 bases each). Germline V gives CDR1 SGHDN, CDR2 FVKESK. The CDR3 totals 16 residues. V lost 5 bases and J lost 2, with 18 bases in between. The CDR3 bases are TGTGCCAGCAGCGGGCCCGGGACGGCTCTACAAGAGACCCAGTACTTC. It specifies CASSGPGTALQETQYF.

The genes are TRBV28 and TRBJ2-7, with a weak D call TRBD1 (5 bases). CDR3 length: 13 amino acids. The germline V gene encodes CDR1 MDHEN and CDR2 SYDVKM. The V and J ends lost 9 bases and 3 bases respectively, with 15 bases between them. The CDR3 reads CASQQDVYYEQYF. CDR3 sequence (DNA): TGTGCCAGTCAACAGGACGTGTACTACGAGCAGTACTTC.

This chain joins TRBV2 and TRBJ2-2; D remains ambiguous. The germline V gene has CDR1 SNHLY and CDR2 FYNNEI. The CDR3 spans 14 residues. V lost 5 bases and J 0 bases, leaving 7 bases between the germline ends. CDR3 loop: CASSYTSNTGELFF. For the CDR3, the DNA is TGTGCCAGCAGTTACACATCGAACACCGGGGAGCTGTTTTTT.

This clone occurred once. The chain recombines TRBV6-5 with TRBJ2-1, with 12 bases lining up with TRBD2. CDR3 length: 15 amino acids. J lost 13 bases, V lost 0 bases, and 7 bases had no gene match. Germline lookup yields CDR1 MNHEY and CDR2 SVGAGI. In nucleotides, the CDR3 is TGTGCCAGCAGTTACTCGAGGACTAGCGGGGTAGGTCAGTTCTTC. It is translated as CASSYSRTSGVGQFF.

Only one count was recorded for this clone. V gene TRBV6-6 combines with J gene TRBJ1-5; the D is unclear. Looked up from germline, CDR1 is MNHNY and CDR2 is SVGAGI (reference sequence). The CDR3 has 14 residues. Between the trimmed V and J ends, which lost 5 bases and 3 bases, there was a span of 11 bases. The CDR3: CASSVGSLNQPQHF. The CDR3 coding sequence is TGTGCCAGCAGTGTCGGGAGCCTCAATCAGCCCCAGCATTTT.

The chain combines TRBV7-2 with TRBJ1-4; D gene uncertain. CDR1 is SGHTA and CDR2 is FQGNSA in the germline V gene. V lost 4 bases and J lost 2, with 5 bases in between. This CDR3 has 13 residues. CDR3 region: CASSYRTNEKLFF. CDR3 sequence (DNA): TGTGCCAGCAGCTATAGGACTAATGAAAAACTGTTTTTT.